This T cell receptor beta chain was identified during a study of blood T cell repertoires in COVID-19. The CDR3 contains 17 residues. CDR1 and CDR2 from the germline V gene are SNHLY and FYNNEI. The junction had 5 bases not matched to a gene; V was cut back by 7 bases and J by 0 bases. Sequencing used immunoSEQ multiplex PCR; TCRdb keeps in-frame clones, though not all of them. The sample has 150,000 to 200,000 clones, around four fifths seen once; the top ten hold 6.5% to 7%. The sequenced sample consisted of peripheral blood. This TCR came from a man between 65 and 85 years old with active or convalescent COVID-19. The V call is TRBV2, the J call TRBJ2-6, with TRBD2 identical over 11 bases. The CDR3 nucleotides read TGTGCCAGCACCAGACTAGCGGGATACTCTGGGGCCAACGTCCTGACTTTC. Encoded protein: CASTRLAGYSGANVLTF.